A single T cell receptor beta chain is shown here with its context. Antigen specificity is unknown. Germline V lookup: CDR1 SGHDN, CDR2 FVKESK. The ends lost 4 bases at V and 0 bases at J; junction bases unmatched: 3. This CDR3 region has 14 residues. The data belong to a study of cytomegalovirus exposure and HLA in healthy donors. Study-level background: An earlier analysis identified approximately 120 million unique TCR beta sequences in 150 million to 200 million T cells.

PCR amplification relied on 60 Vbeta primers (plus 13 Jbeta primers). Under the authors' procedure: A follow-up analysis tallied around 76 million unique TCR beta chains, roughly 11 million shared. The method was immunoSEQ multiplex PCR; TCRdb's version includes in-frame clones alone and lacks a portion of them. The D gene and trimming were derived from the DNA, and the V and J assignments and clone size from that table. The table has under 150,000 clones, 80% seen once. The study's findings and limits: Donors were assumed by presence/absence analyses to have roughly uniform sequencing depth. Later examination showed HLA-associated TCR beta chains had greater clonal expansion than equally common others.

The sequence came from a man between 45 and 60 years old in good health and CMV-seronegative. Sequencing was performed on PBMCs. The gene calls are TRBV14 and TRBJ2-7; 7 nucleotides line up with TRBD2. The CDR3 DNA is TGTGCCAGCAGCCCCGGGACTAACTCCTACGAGCAGTACTTC. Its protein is CASSPGTNSYEQYF.